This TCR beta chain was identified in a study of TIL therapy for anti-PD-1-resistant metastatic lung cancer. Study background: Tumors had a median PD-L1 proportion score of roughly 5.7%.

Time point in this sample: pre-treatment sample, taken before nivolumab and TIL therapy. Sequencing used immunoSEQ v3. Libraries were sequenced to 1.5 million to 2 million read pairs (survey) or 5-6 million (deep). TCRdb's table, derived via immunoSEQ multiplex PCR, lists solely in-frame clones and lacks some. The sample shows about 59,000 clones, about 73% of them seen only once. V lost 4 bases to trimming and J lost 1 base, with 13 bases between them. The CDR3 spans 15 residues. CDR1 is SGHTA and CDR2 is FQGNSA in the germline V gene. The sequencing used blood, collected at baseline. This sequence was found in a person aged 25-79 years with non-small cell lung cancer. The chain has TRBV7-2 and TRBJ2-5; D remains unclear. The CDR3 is CASSSMGRLQETQYF. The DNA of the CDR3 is TGTGCCAGCAGCTCCATGGGTAGACTCCAAGAGACCCAGTACTTC. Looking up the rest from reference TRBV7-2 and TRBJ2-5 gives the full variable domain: GAGVSQSPSNKVTEKGKDVELRCDPISGHTALYWYRQSLGQGLEFLIYFQGNSAPDKSGLPSDRFSAERTGGSVSTLTIQRTQQEDSAVYLCASSSMGRLQETQYFGPGTRLLVL.